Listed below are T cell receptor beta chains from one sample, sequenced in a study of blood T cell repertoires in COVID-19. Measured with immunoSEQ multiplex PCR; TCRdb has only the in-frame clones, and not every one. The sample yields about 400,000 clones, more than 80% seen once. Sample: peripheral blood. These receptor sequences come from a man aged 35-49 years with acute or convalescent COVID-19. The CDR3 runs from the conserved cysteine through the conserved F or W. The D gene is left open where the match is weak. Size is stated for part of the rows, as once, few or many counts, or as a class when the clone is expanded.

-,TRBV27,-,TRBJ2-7,CASSLQAGAGEQYF,TGTGCCAGCAGTTTACAGGCAGGGGCCGGCGAGCAGTACTTC
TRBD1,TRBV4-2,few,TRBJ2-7,CASRHTGTDFLSSYEQYF,TGTGCCAGCAGGCACACCGGGACAGATTTCTTGAGCTCCTACGAGCAGTACTTC
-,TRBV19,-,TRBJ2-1,CASSIVSGILGEQFF,TGTGCCAGTAGTATAGTATCCGGGATTTTGGGTGAGCAGTTCTTC
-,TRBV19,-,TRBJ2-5,CASSRRWGQFVKETQYF,TGTGCCAGTAGTCGGCGGTGGGGCCAGTTTGTTAAAGAGACCCAGTACTTC
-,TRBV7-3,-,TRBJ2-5,CASSLSLRETQYF,TGTGCCAGCAGCTTAAGTCTGAGGGAGACCCAGTACTTC
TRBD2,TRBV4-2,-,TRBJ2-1,CASSPRLAVHNEQFF,TGTGCCAGCAGCCCTCGACTAGCGGTACACAATGAGCAGTTCTTC
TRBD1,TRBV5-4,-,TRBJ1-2,CASSFLDRGDYGYTF,TGTGCCAGCAGCTTTCTAGACAGGGGGGACTATGGCTACACCTTC
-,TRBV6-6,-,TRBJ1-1,CASSYMAGVEAFF,TGTGCCAGCAGTTACATGGCGGGGGTCGAAGCTTTCTTT
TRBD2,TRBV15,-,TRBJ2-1,CATNLGGSSYNEQFF,TGTGCCACCAATTTGGGCGGGAGCTCCTACAATGAGCAGTTCTTC
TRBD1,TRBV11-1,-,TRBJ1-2,CASSSQTGGDGYTF,TGTGCCAGCAGCTCCCAGACAGGGGGCGATGGCTACACCTTC
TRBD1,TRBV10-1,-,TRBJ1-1,CASGEAGQGGTEAFF,TGCGCCAGCGGAGAAGCGGGACAGGGTGGGACTGAAGCTTTCTTT
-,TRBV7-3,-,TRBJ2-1,CASSLADREVNEQFF,TGTGCCAGCAGCTTAGCCGACAGGGAGGTCAATGAGCAGTTCTTC
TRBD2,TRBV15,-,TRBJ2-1,CATSRVDLGAGGHNEQFF,TGTGCCACCAGCAGAGTAGATCTCGGAGCGGGAGGCCACAATGAGCAGTTCTTC
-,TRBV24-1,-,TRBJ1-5,CATSGPGQDSNQPQHF,TGTGCCACCAGTGGACCGGGACAAGATAGCAATCAGCCCCAGCATTTT
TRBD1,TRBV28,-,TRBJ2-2,CASTPSPGTGSVGELFF,TGTGCCAGCACCCCCTCCCCCGGGACAGGGTCGGTCGGGGAGCTGTTTTTT
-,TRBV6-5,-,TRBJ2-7,CASSSPGTSLYEQYF,TGTGCCAGCAGTTCCCCCGGGACTTCCCTCTACGAGCAGTACTTC
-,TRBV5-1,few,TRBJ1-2,CASSASTEDYGYTF,TGCGCCAGCAGCGCCTCGACAGAAGACTATGGCTACACCTTC
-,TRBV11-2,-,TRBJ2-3,CASRGGLADTQYF,TGTGCCAGCAGGGGGGGGCTCGCAGATACGCAGTATTTT
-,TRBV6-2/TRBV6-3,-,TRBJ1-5,CASSYVQGTQPQHF,TGTGCCAGCAGTTACGTCCAGGGGACTCAGCCCCAGCATTTT
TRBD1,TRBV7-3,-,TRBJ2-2,CASSFTGGENTGELFF,TGTGCCAGCAGCTTTACAGGGGGCGAGAACACCGGGGAGCTGTTTTTT
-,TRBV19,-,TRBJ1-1,CASSRLAREAFF,TGTGCCAGTAGTAGACTGGCGAGAGAAGCTTTCTTT
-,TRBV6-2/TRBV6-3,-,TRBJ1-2,CASSYSYGYTF,TGTGCCAGCAGTTATAGCTATGGCTACACCTTC
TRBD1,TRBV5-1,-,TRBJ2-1,CASSLGPGQIYNEQFF,TGCGCCAGCAGCTTGGGGCCGGGACAGATCTACAATGAGCAGTTCTTC
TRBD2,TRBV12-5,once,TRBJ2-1,CASGELAGGYNEQFF,TGTGCTAGTGGCGAACTAGCGGGAGGGTACAATGAGCAGTTCTTC
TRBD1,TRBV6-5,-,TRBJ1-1,CASIPDREGPEAFF,TGTGCCAGCATCCCGGACAGGGAGGGCCCTGAAGCTTTCTTT
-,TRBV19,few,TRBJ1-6,CASSPGNTNNSPLHF,TGTGCCAGTAGTCCCGGGAACACCAATAATTCACCCCTCCACTTT
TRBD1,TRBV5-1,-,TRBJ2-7,CASSLVGQGAVEQYF,TGCGCCAGCAGCTTGGTGGGCCAGGGGGCAGTCGAGCAGTACTTC
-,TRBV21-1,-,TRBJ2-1,CASSKGRSSYNEQFF,TGTGCCAGCAGCAAGGGGCGGTCCTCCTACAATGAGCAGTTCTTC
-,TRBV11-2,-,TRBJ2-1,CASSFSGGYNEQFF,TGTGCCAGCAGCTTCTCCGGGGGATACAATGAGCAGTTCTTC
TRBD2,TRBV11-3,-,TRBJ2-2,CASSPGGRGNTGELFF,TGTGCCAGCAGCCCGGGGGGTCGGGGGAACACCGGGGAGCTGTTTTTT
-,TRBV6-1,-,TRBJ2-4,CASSEAIGQRAKNIQYF,TGTGCCAGCAGTGAAGCAATCGGGCAGCGGGCCAAAAACATTCAGTACTTC
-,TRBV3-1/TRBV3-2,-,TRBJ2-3,CASKQGSTDTQYF,TGTGCCAGCAAACAGGGTAGCACAGATACGCAGTATTTT
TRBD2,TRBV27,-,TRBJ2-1,CASSFSGTGSEQFF,TGTGCCAGCAGTTTCAGCGGGACCGGCTCTGAGCAGTTCTTC
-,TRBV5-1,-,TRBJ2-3,CASSLAIDTTSTDTQYF,TGCGCCAGCAGCTTGGCCATCGACACAACTAGCACAGATACGCAGTATTTT
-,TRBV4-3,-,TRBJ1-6,CASSQFPRDTDNSPLHF,TGCGCCAGCAGCCAGTTTCCCCGGGACACCGATAATTCACCCCTCCACTTT
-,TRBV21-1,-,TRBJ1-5,CASSKSTAYNQPQHF,TGTGCCAGCAGCAAGTCGACAGCCTACAATCAGCCCCAGCATTTT
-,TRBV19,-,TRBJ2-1,CASSISHAGDSWRGHNEQFF,TGTGCCAGTAGTATATCGCACGCCGGGGACAGCTGGAGGGGACACAATGAGCAGTTCTTC
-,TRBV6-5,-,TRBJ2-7,CASSSSSHEQYF,TGTGCCAGCAGCTCAAGTAGCCACGAGCAGTACTTC
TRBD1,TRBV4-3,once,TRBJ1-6,CASSQERQGYSPLHF,TGCGCCAGCAGCCAAGAGAGACAGGGGTACTCACCCCTCCACTTT
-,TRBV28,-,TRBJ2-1,CAAGGFLNEQFF,TGTGCGGCAGGAGGGTTTTTGAATGAGCAGTTCTTC
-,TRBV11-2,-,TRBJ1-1,CASSQEPRKALAFF,TGTGCCAGCAGCCAGGAACCAAGAAAGGCGTTGGCTTTCTTT
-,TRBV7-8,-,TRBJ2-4,CASSLGAGSDIQYF,TGTGCCAGCAGCTTAGGTGCAGGATCGGACATTCAGTACTTC
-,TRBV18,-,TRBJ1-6,CASSPSDVLSSYNSPLHF,TGTGCCAGCTCACCAAGCGACGTACTAAGCTCCTATAATTCACCCCTCCACTTT
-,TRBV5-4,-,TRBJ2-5,CASSLETGTETQYF,TGTGCCAGCAGCTTAGAAACAGGGACAGAGACCCAGTACTTC
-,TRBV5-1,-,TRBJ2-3,CASSLRPSQGSDTQYF,TGCGCCAGCAGCCTTAGACCAAGCCAGGGGTCAGATACGCAGTATTTT
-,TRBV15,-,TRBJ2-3,CATTPGLDRYTDTQYF,TGTGCCACCACCCCAGGTTTGGACAGATACACAGATACGCAGTATTTT
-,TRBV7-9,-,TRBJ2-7,CASSLSLYEQYF,TGTGCCAGCAGCCTCTCCCTCTACGAGCAGTACTTC
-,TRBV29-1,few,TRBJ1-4,CSVAAGATNEKLFF,TGCAGCGTCGCTGCGGGAGCAACTAATGAAAAACTGTTTTTT
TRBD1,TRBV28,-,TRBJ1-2,CASSSLWDRSWNGYTF,TGTGCCAGCAGTTCCTTGTGGGACAGGTCGTGGAATGGCTACACCTTC
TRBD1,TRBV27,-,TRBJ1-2,CASSFRGDRANYGYTF,TGTGCCAGCAGTTTTCGGGGGGACAGGGCTAACTATGGCTACACCTTC
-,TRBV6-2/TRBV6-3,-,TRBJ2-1,CASSYQGGGSYNEQFF,TGTGCCAGCAGTTACCAAGGGGGGGGCTCCTACAATGAGCAGTTCTTC
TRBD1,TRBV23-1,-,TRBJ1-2,CASPLPGTGLLGYTF,TGCGCCAGCCCCCTCCCCGGGACAGGACTCCTAGGCTACACCTTC
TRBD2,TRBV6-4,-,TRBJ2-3,CASSDSRREGTDTQYF,TGTGCCAGCAGTGATTCGAGGCGGGAGGGCACAGATACGCAGTATTTT
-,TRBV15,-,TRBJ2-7,CATSDSRDYEQYF,TGTGCCACCAGCGACTCACGGGACTACGAGCAGTACTTC
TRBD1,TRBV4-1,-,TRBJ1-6,CASSQPGQGLPRSPLHF,TGCGCCAGCAGCCAACCGGGACAGGGACTTCCCAGATCACCCCTCCACTTT
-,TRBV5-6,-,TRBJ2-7,CASNLVTVSYEQYF,TGTGCCAGCAACCTTGTGACAGTCTCCTACGAGCAGTACTTC
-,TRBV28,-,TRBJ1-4,CASSPNPWRTNEKLFF,TGTGCCAGCAGTCCTAATCCCTGGAGAACTAATGAAAAACTGTTTTTT
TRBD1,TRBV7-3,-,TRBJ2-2,CASSPGQGGTGELFF,TGTGCCAGCAGCCCGGGACAGGGCGGGACCGGGGAGCTGTTTTTT